This T cell receptor beta chain was recorded in a study of shared clonotypes between healthy human individuals. On this clone: A much larger clonotype is one base distant, so this may be a read error.

Unsorted material relied on about 90 million PBMCs as the source of genomic DNA. Some clones are missing from TCRdb's copy, which holds only in-frame ones; the method was immunoSEQ multiplex PCR. The table lists hundreds of thousands of clones, about four fifths of them singletons. The germline V gene encodes CDR1 SGHRS and CDR2 YFSETQ. Trimming shortened V by 2 bases and J by 0 bases, and 6 bases separated the two germline ends. There are 15 residues in the CDR3. The sequence derives from a woman aged 40 to 49 in good health. Some clones in this sample may be carry-over from other donors' samples. The chain links TRBV5-1 to TRBJ2-6; D perhaps matches TRBD1 (6 bases). The sample was PBMCs. For the CDR3, the DNA is TGCGCCAGCAGCTTACAGGGCTCTGGGGCCAACGTCCTGACTTTC. It translates to CASSLQGSGANVLTF. Full variable domain (outside the CDR3, taken from reference TRBV5-1 and TRBJ2-6): KAGVTQTPRYLIKTRGQQVTLSCSPISGHRSVSWYQQTPGQGLQFLFEYFSETQRNKGNFPGRFSGRQFSNSRSEMNVSTLELGDSALYLCASSLQGSGANVLTFGAGSRLTVL.